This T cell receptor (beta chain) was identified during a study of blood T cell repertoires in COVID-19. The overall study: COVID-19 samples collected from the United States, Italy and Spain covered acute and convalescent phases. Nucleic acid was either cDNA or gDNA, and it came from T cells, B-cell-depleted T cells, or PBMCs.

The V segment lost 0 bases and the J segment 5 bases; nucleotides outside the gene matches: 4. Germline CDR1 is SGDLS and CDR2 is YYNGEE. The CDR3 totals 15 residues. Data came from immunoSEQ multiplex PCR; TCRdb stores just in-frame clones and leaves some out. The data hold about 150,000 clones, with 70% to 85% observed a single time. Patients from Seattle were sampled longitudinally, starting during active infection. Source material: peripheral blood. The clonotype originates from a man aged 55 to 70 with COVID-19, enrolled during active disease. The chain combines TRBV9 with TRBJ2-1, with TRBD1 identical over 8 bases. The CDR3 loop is CASSVVGQDNNEQFF. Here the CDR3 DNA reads TGTGCCAGCAGCGTAGTGGGACAGGACAACAATGAGCAGTTCTTC.